The clone carrying this T cell receptor (beta chain) has more than one count but fewer than ten. Its antigen remains unknown. The sample belongs to a study of T cells after yellow fever vaccination. At the level of the study: The fractions with low cell numbers were processed using SMART-Seq v4 Ultra Low Input.

V lost 7 bases, J lost 6 bases, and 14 bases stayed unmatched. CDR3 size: 17 residues. Germline V gives CDR1 LNHDA, CDR2 SQIVND (reference sequence). The study, taken as a whole, reports: Weaker in magnitude, the secondary response showed a faster peak on day 5 versus 15. Reappearance after the booster was seen for most primary-vaccination clones, at 95% to 97% CD4 and about 90% CD8.

The study made its TCR cDNA through 5'RACE template switching. That step introduced a universal primer site along with UMIs. Using its own MiXCR run on the 5' RACE reads, TCRdb lists one record per CDR3 protein. The sample contains about 360,000 distinct CDR3 sequences, over 5% of which appear only once. This rearrangement joins TRBV19 to TRBJ2-2; 10 positions match TRBD2. This clonotype was sampled from a man in his thirties or forties who received the YFV17D yellow fever vaccine. Sequencing used PBMCs, obtained 5 days after the yellow fever booster vaccination. CDR3 sequence: CASIKGLAGASSGELFF. The DNA of the CDR3 is TGTGCCAGTATTAAAGGCCTAGCGGGAGCTTCGTCCGGGGAGCTGTTTTTT.